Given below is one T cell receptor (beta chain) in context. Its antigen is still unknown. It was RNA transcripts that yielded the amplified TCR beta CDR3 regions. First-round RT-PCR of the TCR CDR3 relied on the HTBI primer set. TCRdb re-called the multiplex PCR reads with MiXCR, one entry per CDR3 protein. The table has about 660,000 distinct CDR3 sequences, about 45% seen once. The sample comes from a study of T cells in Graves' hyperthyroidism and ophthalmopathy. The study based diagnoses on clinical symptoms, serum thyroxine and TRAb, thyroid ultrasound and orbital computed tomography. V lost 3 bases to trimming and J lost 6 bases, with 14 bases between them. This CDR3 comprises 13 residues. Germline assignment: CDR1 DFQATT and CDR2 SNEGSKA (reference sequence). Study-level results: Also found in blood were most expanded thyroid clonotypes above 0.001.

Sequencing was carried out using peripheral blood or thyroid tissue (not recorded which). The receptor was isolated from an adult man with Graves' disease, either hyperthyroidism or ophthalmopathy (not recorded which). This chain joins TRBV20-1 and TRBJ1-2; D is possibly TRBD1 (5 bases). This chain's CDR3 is CSASGGSDDGYTF. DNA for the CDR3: TGCAGTGCTAGCGGGGGATCTGATGATGGCTACACCTTC.